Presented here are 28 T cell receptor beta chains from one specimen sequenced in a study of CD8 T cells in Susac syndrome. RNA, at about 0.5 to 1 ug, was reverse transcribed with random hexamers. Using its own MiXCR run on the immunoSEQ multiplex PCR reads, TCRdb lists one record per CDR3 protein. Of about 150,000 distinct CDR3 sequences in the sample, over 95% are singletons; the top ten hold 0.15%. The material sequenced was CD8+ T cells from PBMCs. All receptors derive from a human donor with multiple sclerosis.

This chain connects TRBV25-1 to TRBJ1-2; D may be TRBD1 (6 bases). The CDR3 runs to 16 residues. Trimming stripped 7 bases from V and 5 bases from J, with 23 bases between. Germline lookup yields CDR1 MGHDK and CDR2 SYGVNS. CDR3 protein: CASTPGAGFRGYGYTF. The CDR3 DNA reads TGTGCCAGCACCCCAGGGGCAGGTTTTCGGGGTTATGGCTACACCTTC.

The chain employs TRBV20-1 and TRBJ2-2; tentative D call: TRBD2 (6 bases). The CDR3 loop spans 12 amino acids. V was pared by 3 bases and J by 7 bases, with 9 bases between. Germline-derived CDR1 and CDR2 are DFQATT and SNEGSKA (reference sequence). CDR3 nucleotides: TGCAGTGCTAGGGAGGGGAGCGGGGAGCTGTTTTTT. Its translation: CSAREGSGELFF.

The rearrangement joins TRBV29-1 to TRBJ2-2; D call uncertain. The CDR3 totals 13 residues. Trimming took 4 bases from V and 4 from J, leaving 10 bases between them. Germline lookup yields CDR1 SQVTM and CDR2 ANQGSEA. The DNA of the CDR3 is TGCAGCGTTGTGACCGGCGCCACCGGGGAGCTGTTTTTT. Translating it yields CSVVTGATGELFF.

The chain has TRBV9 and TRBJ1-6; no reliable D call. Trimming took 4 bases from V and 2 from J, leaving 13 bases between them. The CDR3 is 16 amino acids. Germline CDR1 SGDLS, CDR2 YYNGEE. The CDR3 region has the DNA TGTGCCAGCAGCCCATGGGAGGGTCCCTATAATTCACCCCTCCACTTT. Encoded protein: CASSPWEGPYNSPLHF.

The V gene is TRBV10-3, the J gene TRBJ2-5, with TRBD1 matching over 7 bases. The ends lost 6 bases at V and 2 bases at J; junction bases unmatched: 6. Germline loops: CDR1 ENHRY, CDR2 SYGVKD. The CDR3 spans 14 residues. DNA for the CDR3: TGTGCCATCAGAAGGACAGGTCTACAAGAGACCCAGTACTTC. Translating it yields CAIRRTGLQETQYF.

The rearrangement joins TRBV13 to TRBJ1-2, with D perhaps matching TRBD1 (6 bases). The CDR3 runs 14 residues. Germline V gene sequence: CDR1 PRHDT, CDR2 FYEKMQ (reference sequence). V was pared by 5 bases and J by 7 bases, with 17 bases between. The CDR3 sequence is CASSLYRRGTGYTF. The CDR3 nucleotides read TGTGCCAGCAGCCTCTATCGCAGGGGAACTGGCTACACCTTC.

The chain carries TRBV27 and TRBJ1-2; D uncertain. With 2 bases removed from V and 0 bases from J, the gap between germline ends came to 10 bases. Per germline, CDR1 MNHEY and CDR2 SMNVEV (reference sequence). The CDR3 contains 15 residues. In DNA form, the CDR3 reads TGTGCCAGCAGTTTAACTCCCACAGCTAACTATGGCTACACCTTC. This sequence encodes CASSLTPTANYGYTF.

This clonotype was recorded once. CDR3 sequence: CASSSAEGSYEQYV. The CDR3, as DNA: TGTGCCAGCAGTTCCGCAGAGGGGTCCTACGAGCAGTACGTC. The chain is built from TRBV27 and TRBJ2-7; D could derive from TRBD1 or TRBD2 (5 bases each). Germline CDR1 is MNHEY and CDR2 is SMNVEV (reference sequence). V was trimmed by 4 bases and J by 1 base, leaving 11 bases between them. CDR3 length: 14 amino acids.

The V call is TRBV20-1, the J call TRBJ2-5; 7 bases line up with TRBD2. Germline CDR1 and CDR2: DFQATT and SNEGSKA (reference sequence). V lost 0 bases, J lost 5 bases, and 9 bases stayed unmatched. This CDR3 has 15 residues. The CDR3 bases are TGCAGTGCTAGAGATAGTCGGGACTACTATGAGACCCAGTACTTC. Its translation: CSARDSRDYYETQYF.

The CDR3 region is CASSQDRGPGAGATQYF. CDR3 in DNA: TGCGCCAGCAGCCAAGATAGGGGGCCAGGGGCGGGAGCCACCCAGTACTTC. The chain is built from TRBV4-1 and TRBJ2-5; D possibly uses TRBD1 or TRBD2 (7 bases each). Germline V CDR1 and CDR2: MGHRA, YSYEKL. Trimming took 0 bases from V and 8 from J, leaving 22 bases between them. This CDR3 is 17 amino acids long.

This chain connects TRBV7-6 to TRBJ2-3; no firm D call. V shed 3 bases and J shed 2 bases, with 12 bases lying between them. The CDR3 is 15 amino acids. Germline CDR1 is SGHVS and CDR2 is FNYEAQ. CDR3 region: CASSFGERDTDTQYF. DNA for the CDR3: TGTGCCAGCAGCTTCGGAGAACGTGACACAGATACGCAGTATTTT.

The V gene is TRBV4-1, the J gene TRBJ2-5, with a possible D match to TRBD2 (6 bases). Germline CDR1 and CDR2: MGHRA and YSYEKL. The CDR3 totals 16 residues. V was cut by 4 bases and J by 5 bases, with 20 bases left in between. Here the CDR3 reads CASSPEGAGPRETQYF. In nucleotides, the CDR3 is TGCGCCAGCAGCCCCGAAGGCGCGGGGCCCCGGGAGACCCAGTACTTC.

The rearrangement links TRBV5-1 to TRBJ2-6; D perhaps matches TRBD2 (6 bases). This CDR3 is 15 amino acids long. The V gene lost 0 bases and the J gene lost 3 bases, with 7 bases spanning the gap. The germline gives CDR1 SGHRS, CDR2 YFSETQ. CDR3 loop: CASSLERVGANVLTF. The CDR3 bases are TGCGCCAGCAGCTTGGAGCGGGTTGGGGCCAACGTCCTGACTTTC.

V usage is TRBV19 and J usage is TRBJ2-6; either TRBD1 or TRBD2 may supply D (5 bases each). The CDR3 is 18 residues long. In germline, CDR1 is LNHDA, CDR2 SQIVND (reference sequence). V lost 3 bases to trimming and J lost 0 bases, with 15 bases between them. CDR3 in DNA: TGTGCCAGTAGTATTGGAGGCAGGGCCGGCTCTGGGGCCAACGTCCTGACTTTC. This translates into CASSIGGRAGSGANVLTF.

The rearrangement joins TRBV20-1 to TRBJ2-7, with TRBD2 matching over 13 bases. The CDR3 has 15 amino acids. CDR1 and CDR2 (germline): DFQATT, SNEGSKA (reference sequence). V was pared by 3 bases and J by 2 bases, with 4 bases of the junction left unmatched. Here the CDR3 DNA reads TGCAGTGCTAGGGGCGGGACTAGCGGGACCTACGAGCAGTACTTC. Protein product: CSARGGTSGTYEQYF.

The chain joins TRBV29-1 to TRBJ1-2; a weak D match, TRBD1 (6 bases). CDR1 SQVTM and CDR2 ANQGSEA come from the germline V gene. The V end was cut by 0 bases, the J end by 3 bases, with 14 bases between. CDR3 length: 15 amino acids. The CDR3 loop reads CSVEDPRGPHYGYTF. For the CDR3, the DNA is TGCAGCGTTGAAGATCCCAGGGGCCCCCACTATGGCTACACCTTC.

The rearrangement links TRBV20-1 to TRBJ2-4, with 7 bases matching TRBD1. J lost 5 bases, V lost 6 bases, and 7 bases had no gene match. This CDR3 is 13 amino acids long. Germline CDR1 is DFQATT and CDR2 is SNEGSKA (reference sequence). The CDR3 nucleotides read TGCAGTGCGTATCGGGACAGCGAAAACATTCAGTACTTC. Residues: CSAYRDSENIQYF.

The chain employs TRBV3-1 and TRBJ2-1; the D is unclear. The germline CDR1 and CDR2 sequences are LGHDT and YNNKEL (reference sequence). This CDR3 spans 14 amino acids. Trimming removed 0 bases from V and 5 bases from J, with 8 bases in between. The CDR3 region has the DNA TGTGCCAGCAGCCAAGAAGACGAGAACAATGAGCAGTTCTTC. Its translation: CASSQEDENNEQFF.

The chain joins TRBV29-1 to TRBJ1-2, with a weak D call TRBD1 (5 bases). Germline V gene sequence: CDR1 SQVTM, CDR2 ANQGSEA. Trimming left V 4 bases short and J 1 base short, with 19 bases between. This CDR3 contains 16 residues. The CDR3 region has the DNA TGCAGCGTTGCCGGAATCCTAGGGGAATTTAACTATGGCTACACCTTC. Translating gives CSVAGILGEFNYGYTF.

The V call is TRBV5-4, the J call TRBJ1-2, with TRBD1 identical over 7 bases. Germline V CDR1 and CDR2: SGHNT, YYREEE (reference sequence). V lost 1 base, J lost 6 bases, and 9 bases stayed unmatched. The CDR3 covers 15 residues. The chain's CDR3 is CASSLIRGQYNGYTF. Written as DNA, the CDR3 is TGTGCCAGCAGCTTGATTAGGGGGCAGTATAATGGCTACACCTTC.

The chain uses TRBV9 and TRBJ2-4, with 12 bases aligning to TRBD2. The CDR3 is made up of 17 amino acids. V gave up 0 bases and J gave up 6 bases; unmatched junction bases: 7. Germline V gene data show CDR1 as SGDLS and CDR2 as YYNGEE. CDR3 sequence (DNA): TGTGCCAGCAGCGTAGATTCCACTAGCGGGGGGTTAAACATTCAGTACTTC. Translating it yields CASSVDSTSGGLNIQYF.

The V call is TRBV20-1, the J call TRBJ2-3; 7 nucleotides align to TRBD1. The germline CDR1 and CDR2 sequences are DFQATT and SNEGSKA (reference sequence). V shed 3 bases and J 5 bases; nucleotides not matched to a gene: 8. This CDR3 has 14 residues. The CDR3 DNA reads TGCAGTGCTAGGGCGTGGACAGGCAAAGATACGCAGTATTTT. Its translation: CSARAWTGKDTQYF.

CDR3 sequence reads: CASSGDRVSQETQYF. The CDR3 region has the DNA TGTGCCAGCAGCGGGGACAGGGTTTCCCAAGAGACCCAGTACTTC. The chain uses TRBV9 and TRBJ2-5; 9 bases align to TRBD1. With 3 bases clipped from V and 1 base from J, the junction kept 4 bases outside the gene matches. Germline values: CDR1 SGDLS, CDR2 YYNGEE. The CDR3 consists of 15 residues.

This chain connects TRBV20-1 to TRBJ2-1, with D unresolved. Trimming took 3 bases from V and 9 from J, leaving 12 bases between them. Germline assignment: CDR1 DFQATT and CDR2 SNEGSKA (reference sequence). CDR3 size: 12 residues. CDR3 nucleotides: TGCAGTGCTAGTGGAGTTGCCAGTGAGCAGTTCTTC. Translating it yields CSASGVASEQFF.

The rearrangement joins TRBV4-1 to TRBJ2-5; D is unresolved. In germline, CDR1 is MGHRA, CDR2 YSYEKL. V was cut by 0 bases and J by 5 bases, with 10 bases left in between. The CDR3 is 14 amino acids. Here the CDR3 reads CASSQDRGVETQYF. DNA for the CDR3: TGCGCCAGCAGCCAAGATCGTGGCGTGGAGACCCAGTACTTC.

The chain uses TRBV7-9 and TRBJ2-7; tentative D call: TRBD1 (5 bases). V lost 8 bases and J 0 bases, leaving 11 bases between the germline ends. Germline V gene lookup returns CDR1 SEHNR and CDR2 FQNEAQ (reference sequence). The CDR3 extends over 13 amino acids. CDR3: CASQTEISYEQYF. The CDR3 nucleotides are TGTGCCAGCCAGACAGAGATCTCCTACGAGCAGTACTTC.

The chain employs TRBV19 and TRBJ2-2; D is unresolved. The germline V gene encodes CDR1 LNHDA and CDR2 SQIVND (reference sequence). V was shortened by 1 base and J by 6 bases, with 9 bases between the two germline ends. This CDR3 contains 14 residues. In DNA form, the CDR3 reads TGTGCCAGTAGTATAGGGGTGGGTTCCGGGGAGCTGTTTTTT. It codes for CASSIGVGSGELFF.

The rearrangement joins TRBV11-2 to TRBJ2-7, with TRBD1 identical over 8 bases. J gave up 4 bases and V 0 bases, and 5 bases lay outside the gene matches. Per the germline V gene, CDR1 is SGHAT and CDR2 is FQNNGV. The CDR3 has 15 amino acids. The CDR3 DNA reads TGTGCCAGCAGCTTAGACAGGACAGGGAGGTACGAGCAGTACTTC. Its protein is CASSLDRTGRYEQYF.